The 32 T cell receptor beta chains presented below share a single source sample, sequenced in a study of cytomegalovirus exposure and HLA in healthy donors. Clones were sequenced by immunoSEQ multiplex PCR, and TCRdb holds only the in-frame ones, with some missing. This sample has 300,000 to 450,000 clones, with around 86% found just once. The sample taken for sequencing was PBMCs. These receptors all stem from a woman between 18 and 30 years old in good health and CMV-seronegative.

This clone was picked up one time. This sequence joins TRBV6-4 and TRBJ1-1; D is undetermined. Germline V gene lookup returns CDR1 MRHNA and CDR2 SNTAGT. V lost 6 bases and J lost 1, with 9 bases in between. This CDR3 comprises 13 residues. CDR3 nucleotides: TGTGCCAGCAGCAGGCAGCCGAACACTGAAGCTTTCTTT. This codes for CASSRQPNTEAFF.

This chain connects TRBV10-1 to TRBJ2-7, with D perhaps TRBD1 (5 bases). CDR3 size: 14 residues. From germline, CDR1 is WNHNN and CDR2 SYGVQD (reference sequence). V was clipped by 2 bases and J by 3 bases, with 11 bases between them. CDR3 sequence reads: CASSETGPYYEQYF. CDR3 coding DNA: TGCGCCAGCAGTGAGACAGGACCCTACTACGAGCAGTACTTC.

The rearrangement joins TRBV4-1 to TRBJ1-5; TRBD1 is a possible D gene (5 bases). Trimming shortened V by 2 bases and J by 2 bases, and 13 bases separated the two germline ends. The CDR3 has 16 residues. Germline V CDR1 and CDR2: MGHRA, YSYEKL. This chain's CDR3 is CASSQPAAGGNQPQHF. CDR3 DNA sequence: TGCGCCAGCAGCCAACCCGCGGCGGGGGGCAATCAGCCCCAGCATTTT.

This clone was counted once. The chain uses TRBV6-5 and TRBJ1-1, with D unresolved. The germline V and J ends were trimmed by 0 bases and 1 base, with 9 bases remaining between them. The CDR3 length is 15 residues. Germline V CDR1 and CDR2: MNHEY, SVGAGI. The CDR3 sequence: CASSYSWAQNTEAFF. The CDR3 nucleotides are TGTGCCAGCAGTTACTCATGGGCCCAGAACACTGAAGCTTTCTTT.

V usage is TRBV28 and J usage is TRBJ2-7; possibly TRBD2 for D (6 bases). The V end was cut by 5 bases, the J end by 1 base, with 12 bases between. The V gene's germline CDR1 is MDHEN and CDR2 SYDVKM. CDR3 length equals 14 residues. The CDR3 DNA sequence: TGTGCCAGCAGTCCGGGGGACTCTTCCTACGAGCAGTACTTC. It encodes CASSPGDSSYEQYF.

The V call is TRBV27, the J call TRBJ2-7; possibly TRBD2 for D (6 bases). CDR1 and CDR2 (germline): MNHEY, SMNVEV (reference sequence). V lost 11 bases to trimming and J lost 2 bases, with 16 bases between them. The CDR3 spans 13 residues. CDR3 residues: CAAGDLTAYEQYF. DNA of the CDR3: TGTGCCGCCGGGGACTTGACCGCCTACGAGCAGTACTTC.

This chain connects TRBV14 to TRBJ2-3; D uncertain. Germline CDR1 and CDR2: SGHDN and FVKESK. The CDR3 is 13 residues long. The germline V and J ends were trimmed by 6 bases and 4 bases, with 11 bases remaining between them. This CDR3 reads CASSLRVPDTQYF. In nucleotides, the CDR3 is TGTGCCAGCAGTCTTCGGGTACCAGATACGCAGTATTTT.

The rearrangement links TRBV28 to TRBJ1-5; 9 nucleotides agree with TRBD1. Trimming at V came to 4 bases and at J to 9 bases, leaving 7 bases not matched to a gene. CDR1 and CDR2 (germline): MDHEN, SYDVKM. The CDR3 runs to 14 residues. For the CDR3, the DNA is TGTGCCAGCAGTTACGGACAGGGGTTGTTGCCCCAGCATTTT. It codes for CASSYGQGLLPQHF.

The gene calls are TRBV14 and TRBJ1-2; D is ambiguous. CDR1 is SGHDN, CDR2 FVKESK, per germline. This CDR3 is 12 amino acids long. V dropped 4 bases and J dropped 10 bases, with 13 bases sitting between them. CDR3 protein: CASSLGRVDYTF. CDR3 bases: TGTGCCAGCAGCCTGGGCAGAGTGGACTACACCTTC.

This clone was recorded once. The chain couples TRBV5-6 to TRBJ2-7; TRBD2 matches 10 bases. Germline CDR1 is SGHDT and CDR2 is YYEEEE. The CDR3 extends over 16 amino acids. With V trimmed by 1 base and J by 7 bases, 11 bases remained unmatched. The CDR3 loop is CASSLYRASGGGEQYF. The CDR3 DNA sequence: TGTGCCAGCAGCTTGTACCGAGCTAGCGGGGGAGGAGAGCAGTACTTC.

The chain carries TRBV11-1 and TRBJ2-7, with D perhaps matching TRBD1 (5 bases). CDR1 and CDR2 (germline): SGHAT, FQDESV (reference sequence). The CDR3 runs 16 residues. Trimming took 4 bases from V and 1 from J, leaving 17 bases between them. CDR3 loop: CASSSTPQGQSYEQYF. CDR3 sequence (DNA): TGTGCCAGCAGCTCGACGCCCCAGGGCCAGTCCTACGAGCAGTACTTC.

The chain links TRBV5-1 to TRBJ2-7, with D possibly matching TRBD1 (5 bases). Germline V gene lookup returns CDR1 SGHRS and CDR2 YFSETQ. V lost 0 bases to trimming and J lost 6 bases, with 22 bases between them. The CDR3 runs to 17 residues. The CDR3 sequence: CASSLVAGPTIPGEQYF. The DNA for the CDR3 is TGCGCCAGCAGCTTGGTGGCAGGGCCTACGATACCTGGCGAGCAGTACTTC.

This chain connects TRBV28 to TRBJ1-2, with 7 bases lining up with TRBD1. The germline V gene has CDR1 MDHEN and CDR2 SYDVKM. This CDR3 spans 14 amino acids. J lost 8 bases, V lost 4 bases, and 10 bases had no gene match. The CDR3 nucleotides read TGTGCCAGCAGTTCCAGGGGGGCGTGGGAAGGCTACACCTTC. This sequence encodes CASSSRGAWEGYTF.

This clone occurred once. The chain uses TRBV15 and TRBJ2-5, with TRBD1 matching over 7 bases. Unmatched junction bases numbered 5, after V lost 2 bases and J lost 2 bases. The CDR3 spans 15 residues. The germline gives CDR1 LNHNV, CDR2 YYDKDF (reference sequence). DNA for the CDR3: TGTGCCACCAGCAGAACTCCGGGACAGCAAGAGACCCAGTACTTC. It translates to CATSRTPGQQETQYF.

The chain employs TRBV27 and TRBJ2-1, with 7 bases fitting TRBD2. CDR1 MNHEY and CDR2 SMNVEV come from the germline V gene (reference sequence). The trim removed 6 bases at V and 4 bases at J, leaving 6 bases unmatched. The CDR3 extends over 14 amino acids. This chain's CDR3 is CASRGGNFYNEQFF. Written as DNA, the CDR3 is TGTGCCAGCAGGGGGGGGAACTTTTACAATGAGCAGTTCTTC.

The chain carries TRBV7-3 and TRBJ1-5; the match to TRBD1 covers 11 bases. V lost 1 base to trimming and J lost 0 bases; unmatched junction nucleotides: 20. Germline V gives CDR1 SGHTA, CDR2 FQGTGA. The CDR3 is 23 residues long. The CDR3 is CASSLKGSGQGDRGPFSNQPQHF. CDR3 nucleotides: TGTGCCAGCAGCTTAAAGGGGTCGGGACAGGGGGATAGGGGTCCATTTAGCAATCAGCCCCAGCATTTT.

The genes are TRBV30 and TRBJ2-5; D possibly corresponds to TRBD2 (6 bases). This CDR3 has 14 amino acids. The ends were cut back, 5 bases at V and 4 bases at J, with 17 bases in the middle. Germline CDR1 reads GTSNPN; CDR2 reads SVGIG (reference sequence). The CDR3 DNA reads TGTGCCTGGGGGGGACTTATTAATGTAGAGACCCAGTACTTC. It specifies CAWGGLINVETQYF.

The rearrangement joins TRBV5-1 to TRBJ1-5; D is undetermined. Between the trimmed V and J ends, which lost 0 bases and 1 base, there was a span of 14 bases. The CDR3 runs 17 residues. CDR1 is SGHRS and CDR2 is YFSETQ in the germline V gene. The CDR3 DNA reads TGCGCCAGCAGCTTGGCTCCCGGAGGGTTGAGCAATCAGCCCCAGCATTTT. Translation gives CASSLAPGGLSNQPQHF.

The chain uses TRBV5-8 and TRBJ1-1, with D hard to call. V dropped 0 bases and J dropped 4 bases, with 7 bases sitting between them. CDR3 size: 13 residues. Germline lookup yields CDR1 SGHTS and CDR2 YDEGEE. The CDR3 coding sequence is TGTGCCAGCAGCTTGGGTGTCGGCACTGAAGCTTTCTTT. This sequence encodes CASSLGVGTEAFF. The full variable domain, its missing parts supplied by reference TRBV5-8 and TRBJ1-1, is EAGVTQSPTHLIKTRGQQATLRCSPISGHTSVYWYQQALGLGLQFLLWYDEGEERNRGNFPPRFSGRQFPNYSSELNVNALELEDSALYLCASSLGVGTEAFFGQGTRLTVV.

The DNA for the CDR3 is TGTGCCAGCTCACCATATGACAGGGTATCAGGGGCCAACGTCCTGACTTTC. Translation gives CASSPYDRVSGANVLTF. The gene calls are TRBV18 and TRBJ2-6; TRBD1 matches at 7 bases. The CDR3 sequence is 17 residues long. The ends lost 2 bases at V and 4 bases at J; junction bases unmatched: 8. CDR1 and CDR2 (germline): KGHSH, LQKENI.

This clone was observed a handful of times. V usage is TRBV10-3 and J usage is TRBJ1-2; TRBD1 aligns across 9 bases. The CDR3 extends over 16 amino acids. V was pared by 8 bases and J by 3 bases, with 13 bases of the junction left unmatched. Germline CDR1 ENHRY, CDR2 SYGVKD. Here the CDR3 DNA reads TGTGCCATCCGAACAGGGACAGGGAGGGGGGACTATGGCTACACCTTC. Its translation is CAIRTGTGRGDYGYTF.

This sequence joins TRBV7-9 and TRBJ2-6; D is possibly TRBD2 (6 bases). V was shortened by 0 bases and J by 3 bases, with 9 bases between the two germline ends. This CDR3 has 16 residues. Looked up from germline, CDR1 is SEHNR and CDR2 is FQNEAQ (reference sequence). The CDR3 region is CASSLAGGNGANVLTF. Written as DNA, the CDR3 is TGTGCCAGCAGCTTAGCGGGGGGAAATGGGGCCAACGTCCTGACTTTC.

The chain recombines TRBV7-6 with TRBJ2-5; D call uncertain. Germline V lookup: CDR1 SGHVS, CDR2 FNYEAQ. V was cut by 0 bases and J by 0 bases, with 8 bases left in between. The CDR3 is made up of 15 amino acids. For the CDR3, the DNA is TGTGCCAGCAGCTTAGCGGCCACGTACCAAGAGACCCAGTACTTC. Encoded protein: CASSLAATYQETQYF.

J is TRBJ2-4 and V is TRBV27; the match to TRBD2 covers 10 bases. Trimming took 5 bases from V and 3 from J; bases not matched to a gene: 16. CDR1 and CDR2 (germline): MNHEY, SMNVEV (reference sequence). CDR3 length: 19 amino acids. As DNA, the CDR3 is TGTGCCAGCAGTCCAGATCCTAGCGGGGGCCCTTCTGGCAAAAACATTCAGTACTTC. Its translation is CASSPDPSGGPSGKNIQYF.

The chain's CDR3 is CASSRKTGYNSPLHF. In DNA form, the CDR3 reads TGTGCCAGCAGTCGCAAGACGGGCTATAATTCACCCCTCCACTTT. The V and J genes are TRBV6-1 and TRBJ1-6; D gene ambiguous. The CDR3 is 15 amino acids. V was pared by 5 bases and J by 3 bases, with 11 bases between. Germline CDR1 is MNHNS and CDR2 is SASEGT.

The chain recombines TRBV27 with TRBJ2-3, with TRBD2 identical over 9 bases. CDR3 length equals 17 residues. Germline V gene sequence: CDR1 MNHEY, CDR2 SMNVEV (reference sequence). V gave up 4 bases and J gave up 7 bases; unmatched junction bases: 15. CDR3 nucleotides: TGTGCCAGCAGTTATTTGGGGGTCAGCGGGGGGCAACATACGCAGTATTTT. This codes for CASSYLGVSGGQHTQYF.

Only one count was recorded for this clone. The CDR3 DNA reads as TGTGCCTGGAGTTCGGGGACTAGCGGCTCATACAATGAGCAGTTCTTC. The encoded protein is CAWSSGTSGSYNEQFF. This rearrangement joins TRBV30 to TRBJ2-1; TRBD2 aligns across 11 bases. CDR1 GTSNPN and CDR2 SVGIG come from the germline V gene (reference sequence). The CDR3 runs 16 residues. V was pared by 2 bases and J by 4 bases, with 7 bases of the junction left unmatched.

J is TRBJ2-1 and V is TRBV6-5; possibly TRBD2 for D (6 bases). The length of the CDR3 is 11 residues. Germline V gene sequence: CDR1 MNHEY, CDR2 SVGAGI. The V end lost 9 bases, the J end lost 7 bases, and 10 bases lay between the germline ends. The CDR3 here is CASFRENEQFF. In DNA form, the CDR3 reads TGTGCCAGTTTCCGGGAGAATGAGCAGTTCTTC.

The chain employs TRBV4-1 and TRBJ2-1; perhaps TRBD2 as D (5 bases). Germline-derived CDR1 and CDR2 are MGHRA and YSYEKL. The CDR3 spans 15 residues. Between the trimmed V and J ends, which lost 4 bases and 3 bases, there was a span of 13 bases. The CDR3 DNA reads TGCGCCAGCAGCCTACGGGGTGGAGACTACAATGAGCAGTTCTTC. Its protein product is CASSLRGGDYNEQFF.

The V call is TRBV5-1, the J call TRBJ2-5; 8 nucleotides line up with TRBD1. With 4 bases clipped from V and 5 bases from J, the junction kept 10 bases outside the gene matches. CDR3 length equals 15 residues. In germline, CDR1 is SGHRS, CDR2 YFSETQ. CDR3 residues: CASSRGTGGGETQYF. The DNA of the CDR3 is TGCGCCAGCAGCCGCGGGACAGGAGGAGGGGAGACCCAGTACTTC.

The chain joins TRBV7-9 to TRBJ2-2, with TRBD2 matching over 11 bases. CDR3 length equals 16 residues. Germline assignment: CDR1 SEHNR and CDR2 FQNEAQ (reference sequence). V shed 5 bases and J 8 bases; nucleotides not matched to a gene: 10. Here the CDR3 DNA reads TGTGCCAGCAGCCACAGACTAGCGGGAAGGTCTGGGGAGCTGTTTTTT. It translates to CASSHRLAGRSGELFF.

This clone has just a few counts. The chain couples TRBV6-1 to TRBJ1-2; D gene unclear. This CDR3 is built from 11 residues. Trimming removed 8 bases at V and 3 bases at J, with 7 bases between. CDR1 and CDR2 (germline): MNHNS, SASEGT. The CDR3 bases are TGTGCCAGCCAATTCCACTATGGCTACACCTTC. This sequence encodes CASQFHYGYTF.